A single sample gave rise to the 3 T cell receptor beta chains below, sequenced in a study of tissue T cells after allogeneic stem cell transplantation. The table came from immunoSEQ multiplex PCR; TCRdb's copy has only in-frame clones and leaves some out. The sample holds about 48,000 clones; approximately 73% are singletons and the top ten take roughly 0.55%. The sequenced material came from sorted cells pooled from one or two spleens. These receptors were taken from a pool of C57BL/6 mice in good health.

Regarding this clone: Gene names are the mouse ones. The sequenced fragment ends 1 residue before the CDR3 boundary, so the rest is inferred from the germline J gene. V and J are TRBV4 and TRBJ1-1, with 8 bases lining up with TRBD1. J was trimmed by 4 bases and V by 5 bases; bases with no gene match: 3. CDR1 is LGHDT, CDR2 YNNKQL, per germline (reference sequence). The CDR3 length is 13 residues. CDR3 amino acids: CASSPGQGTEVFF. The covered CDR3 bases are TGTGCCAGCAGCCCCGGACAGGGCACAGAAGTCTTC.

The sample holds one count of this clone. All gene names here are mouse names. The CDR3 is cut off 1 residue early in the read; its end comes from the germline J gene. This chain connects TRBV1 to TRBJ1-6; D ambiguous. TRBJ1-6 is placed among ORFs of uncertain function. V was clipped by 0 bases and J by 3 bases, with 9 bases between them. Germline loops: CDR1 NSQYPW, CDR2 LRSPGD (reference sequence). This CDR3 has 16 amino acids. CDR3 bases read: TGCACCTGCAGTGCAGATCAGTCAGGCTATAATTCGCCCCTCTAC. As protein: CTCSADQSGYNSPLY. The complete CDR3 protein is CTCSADQSGYNSPLYF.

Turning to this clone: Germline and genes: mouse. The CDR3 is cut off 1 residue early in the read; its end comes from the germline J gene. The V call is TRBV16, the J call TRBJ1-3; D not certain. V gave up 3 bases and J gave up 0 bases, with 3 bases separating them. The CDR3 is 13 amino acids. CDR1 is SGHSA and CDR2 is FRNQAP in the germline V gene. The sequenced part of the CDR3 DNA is TGTGCAAGCAGCTTCAATTCTGGAAATACGCTCTAT. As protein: CASSFNSGNTLY. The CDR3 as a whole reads CASSFNSGNTLYF.